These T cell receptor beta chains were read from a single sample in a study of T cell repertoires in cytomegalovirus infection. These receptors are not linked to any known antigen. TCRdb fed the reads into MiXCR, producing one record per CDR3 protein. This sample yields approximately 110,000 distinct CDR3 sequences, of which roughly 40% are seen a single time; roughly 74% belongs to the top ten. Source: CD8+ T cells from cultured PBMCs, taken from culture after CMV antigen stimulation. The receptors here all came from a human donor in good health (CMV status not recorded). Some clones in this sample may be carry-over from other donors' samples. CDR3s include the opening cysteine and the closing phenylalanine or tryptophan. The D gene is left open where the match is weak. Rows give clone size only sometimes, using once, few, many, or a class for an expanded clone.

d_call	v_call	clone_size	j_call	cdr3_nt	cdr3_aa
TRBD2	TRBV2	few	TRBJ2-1	TGTGCCAGGGAGAGCGGGGAATCCTACAATGAGCAGTTCTTC	CARESGESYNEQFF
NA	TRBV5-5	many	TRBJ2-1	TGTGCCAGCAGTTCCGTTGGGGGGACCACCTACAATGAGCAGTTCTTC	CASSSVGGTTYNEQFF
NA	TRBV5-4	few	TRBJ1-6	TGTGCCAGCAGCGCCCCCGGGGGAAGTTCACCCCTCCACTTT	CASSAPGGSSPLHF
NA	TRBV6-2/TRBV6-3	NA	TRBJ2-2	TGTGCCAGCAGTTACAACGAGGGGCTGGGGTACAGGGAAGAAACCGGGGAGCTGTTTTTT	CASSYNEGLGYREETGELFF
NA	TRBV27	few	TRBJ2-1	TGTGCCAGCAGAGCTAGGGGGACCTACAATGAGCAGTTCTTC	CASRARGTYNEQFF
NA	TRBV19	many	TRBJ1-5	TGTGCCAGTAAGGTCCAGGGGAATCAGCCCCAGCATTTT	CASKVQGNQPQHF
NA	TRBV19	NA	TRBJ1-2	TGTGCCAGTAGTAATGCTACCTGGGACTATGGCTACACCTTC	CASSNATWDYGYTF
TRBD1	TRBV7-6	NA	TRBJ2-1	TGTGCCAGCAGCTCCCGGGACAGGGTATACAATGAGCAGTTCTTC	CASSSRDRVYNEQFF
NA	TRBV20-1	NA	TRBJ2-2	TGCAGTGCTGCGGAGACCGGGGAGCTGTTTTTT	CSAAETGELFF
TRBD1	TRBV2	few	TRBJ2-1	TGTGCCAGCGTCCCTGACAGGGGGTTCTCCTACAATGAGCAGTTCTTC	CASVPDRGFSYNEQFF
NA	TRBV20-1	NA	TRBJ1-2	TGCAGTGCTAGAGTTGGGGGGGCGAATGGCTACACCTTC	CSARVGGANGYTF
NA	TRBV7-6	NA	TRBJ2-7	TGTGTCAGCAGCTCTTCACGGACGGATAGCTCCTACGAGCAGTACTTC	CVSSSSRTDSSYEQYF
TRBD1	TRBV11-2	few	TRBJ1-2	TGTGCCAGCAGCTTAAAGACAGGGAAGGAAGACGGCTACACCTTC	CASSLKTGKEDGYTF
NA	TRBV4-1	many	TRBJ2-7	TGCGCCAGCAGCCCCGTGGGGGGCTACTACGAGCAGTACTTC	CASSPVGGYYEQYF
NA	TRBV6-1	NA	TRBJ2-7	TGTGCCAGCAGTGCCCGGGACATGACCTACGAGCAGTACTTC	CASSARDMTYEQYF
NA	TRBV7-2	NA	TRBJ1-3	TGTGCCAGCAGCTTAGAGGGACCCCTATGGGTGGGCGGAAACACCATATATTTT	CASSLEGPLWVGGNTIYF
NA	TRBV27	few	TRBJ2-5	TGTGCCAGCAGTTACGGCGCAGGACGGGAGACCCAGTACTTC	CASSYGAGRETQYF
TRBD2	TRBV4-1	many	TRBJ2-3	TGCGCCAGCAGCCAAGAAGGAGGAAGCGGGGGGGGCTGGGGAGATACGCAGTATTTT	CASSQEGGSGGGWGDTQYF
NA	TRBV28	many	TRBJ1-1	TGTGCCAGCAGTTTATTAGGGGTGAACACTGAAGCTTTCTTT	CASSLLGVNTEAFF
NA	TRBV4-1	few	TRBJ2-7	TGCGCCAGCAGCCATCGGGACACCACCTACGAGCAGTACTTC	CASSHRDTTYEQYF
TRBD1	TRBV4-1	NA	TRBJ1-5	TGCGCCAGCAGCCGCTGGACAGGTAGGAAAGGCAATCAGCCCCAGCATTTT	CASSRWTGRKGNQPQHF
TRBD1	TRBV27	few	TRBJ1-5	TGTGCCAGCAGCTCCGGGACAGGGGGCTCACGGCCCCAGCATTTT	CASSSGTGGSRPQHF
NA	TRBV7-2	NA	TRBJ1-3	TGTGCCAGCAGCGACGACAGCTCTGGAAACACCATATATTTT	CASSDDSSGNTIYF
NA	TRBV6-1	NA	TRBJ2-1	TGTGCCAGCGCCCTTTTCACAAACAATGAGCAGTTCTTC	CASALFTNNEQFF
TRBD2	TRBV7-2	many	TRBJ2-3	TGTGCCAGCAGCCTACTGGGGGGGGTTGCAGATACGCAGTATTTT	CASSLLGGVADTQYF
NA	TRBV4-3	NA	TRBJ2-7	TGCGCCAGCAGCCACGGACCGGCTCAGGTCTCCTACGAGCAGTACTTC	CASSHGPAQVSYEQYF
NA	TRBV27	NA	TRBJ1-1	TGTGCCAGCAGTCCCCGGGGGGTCGTGAACACTGAAGCTTTCTTT	CASSPRGVVNTEAFF
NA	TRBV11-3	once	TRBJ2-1	TGTGCCAGCAGCTCAAAGACTAGTAGCGGCGATGAGCAGTTCTTC	CASSSKTSSGDEQFF
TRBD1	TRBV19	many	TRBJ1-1	TGTGCCAGTACTGGACAGGGCCTGAACACTGAAGCTTTCTTT	CASTGQGLNTEAFF
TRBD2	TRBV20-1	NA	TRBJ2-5	TGCAGCGCGTTAGCGGGTTTTGGTAGGGCCCTTACCCAGTACTTC	CSALAGFGRALTQYF
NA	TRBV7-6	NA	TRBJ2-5	TGTGCCAGCAGCTTAGACGGGACCCAGTACTTC	CASSLDGTQYF
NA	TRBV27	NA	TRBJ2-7	TGTGCCAGCAGTTTGTGGGGAGTAGCAACCTACGAGCAGTACTTC	CASSLWGVATYEQYF
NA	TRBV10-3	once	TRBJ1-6	TGTGCCATCAGTGAGTCGAGAGGTACGCATTCACCCCTCCACTTT	CAISESRGTHSPLHF
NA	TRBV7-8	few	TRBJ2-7	TGTGCCAGCAGCTCGAGGACGGGGCTTAGCTCCTACGAGCAGTACTTC	CASSSRTGLSSYEQYF
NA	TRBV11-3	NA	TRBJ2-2	TGTGCCAGCAGCCAGGAAGATTCCGGGGAGCTGTTTTTT	CASSQEDSGELFF